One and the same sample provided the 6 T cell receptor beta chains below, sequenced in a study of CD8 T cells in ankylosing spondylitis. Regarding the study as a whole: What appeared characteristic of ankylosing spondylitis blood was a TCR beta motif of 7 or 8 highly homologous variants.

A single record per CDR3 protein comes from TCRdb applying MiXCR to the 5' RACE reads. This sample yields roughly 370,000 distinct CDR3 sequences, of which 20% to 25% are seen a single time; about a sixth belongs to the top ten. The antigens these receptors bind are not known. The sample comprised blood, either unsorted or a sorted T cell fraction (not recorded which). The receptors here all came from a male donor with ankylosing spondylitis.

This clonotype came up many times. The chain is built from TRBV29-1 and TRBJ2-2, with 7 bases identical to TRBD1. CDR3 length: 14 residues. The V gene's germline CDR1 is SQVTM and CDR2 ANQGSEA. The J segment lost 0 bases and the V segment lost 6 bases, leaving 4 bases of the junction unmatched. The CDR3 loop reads CSVGTAANTGELFF. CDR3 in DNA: TGCAGCGTAGGGACAGCCGCGAACACCGGGGAGCTGTTTTTT.

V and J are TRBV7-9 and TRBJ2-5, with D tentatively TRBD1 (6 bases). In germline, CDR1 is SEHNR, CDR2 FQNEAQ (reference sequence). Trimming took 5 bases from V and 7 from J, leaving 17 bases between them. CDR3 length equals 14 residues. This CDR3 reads CASSLGAVVSTQYF. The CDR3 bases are TGTGCCAGCAGCCTGGGGGCGGTGGTGTCGACCCAGTACTTC.

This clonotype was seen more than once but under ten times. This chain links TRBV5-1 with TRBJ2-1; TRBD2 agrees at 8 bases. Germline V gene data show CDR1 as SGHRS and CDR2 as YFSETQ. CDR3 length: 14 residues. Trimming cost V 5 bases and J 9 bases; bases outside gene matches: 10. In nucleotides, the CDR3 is TGCGCCAGCAGGATAGTTTCAAGCGGGAGTGAGCAGTTCTTC. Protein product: CASRIVSSGSEQFF.

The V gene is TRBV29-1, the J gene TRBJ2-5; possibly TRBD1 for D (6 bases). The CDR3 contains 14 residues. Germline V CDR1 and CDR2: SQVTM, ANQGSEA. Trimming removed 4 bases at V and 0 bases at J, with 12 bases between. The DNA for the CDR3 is TGCAGCGTTGCAAGTACAGGGAACCAAGAGACCCAGTACTTC. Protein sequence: CSVASTGNQETQYF.

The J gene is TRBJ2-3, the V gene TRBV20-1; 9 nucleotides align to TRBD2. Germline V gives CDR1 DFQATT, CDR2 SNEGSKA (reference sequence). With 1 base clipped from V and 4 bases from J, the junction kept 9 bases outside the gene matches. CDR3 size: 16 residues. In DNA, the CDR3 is TGCAGTGCTAGAGGTCTTACTAGCGGGTGGGCAGATACGCAGTATTTT. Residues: CSARGLTSGWADTQYF.

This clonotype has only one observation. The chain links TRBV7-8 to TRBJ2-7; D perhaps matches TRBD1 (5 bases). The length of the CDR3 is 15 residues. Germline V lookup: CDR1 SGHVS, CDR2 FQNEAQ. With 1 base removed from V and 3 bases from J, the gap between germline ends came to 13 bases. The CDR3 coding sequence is TGTGCCAGCAGCTTAGGGGGCCCGACAAACTACGAGCAGTACTTC. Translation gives CASSLGGPTNYEQYF.